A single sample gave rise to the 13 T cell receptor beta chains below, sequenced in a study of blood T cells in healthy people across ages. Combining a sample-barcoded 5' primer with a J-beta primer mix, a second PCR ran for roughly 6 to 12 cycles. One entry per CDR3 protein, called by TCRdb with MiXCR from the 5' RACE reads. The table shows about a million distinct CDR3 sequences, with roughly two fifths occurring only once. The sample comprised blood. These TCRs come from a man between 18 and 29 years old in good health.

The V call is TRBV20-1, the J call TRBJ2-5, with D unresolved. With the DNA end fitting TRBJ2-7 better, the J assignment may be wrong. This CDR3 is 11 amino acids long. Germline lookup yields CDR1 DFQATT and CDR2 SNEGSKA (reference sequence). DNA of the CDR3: TGCAGTGCTGACTCAGCCCACGAGCAGTACTTC. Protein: CSADSAHEQYF.

CDR3 sequence: CASSYSHATYNEQFF. The CDR3 DNA follows: TGTGCCAGCAGTTACTCGCACGCAACCTACAATGAGCAGTTCTTC. V and J are TRBV6-6 and TRBJ2-1, with no clear D. V lost 0 bases to trimming and J lost 2 bases, with 8 bases between them. Germline loops: CDR1 MNHNY, CDR2 SVGAGI (reference sequence). The CDR3 loop spans 15 amino acids.

The CDR3 sequence: CSASRGVSTDTQYF. DNA of the CDR3: TGCAGTGCTAGTCGGGGGGTTAGCACAGATACGCAGTATTTT. This chain links TRBV20-1 with TRBJ2-3, with TRBD2 identical over 7 bases. Germline V gives CDR1 DFQATT, CDR2 SNEGSKA (reference sequence). The V gene end was trimmed by 3 bases and the J gene end by 0 bases; junction bases not matched to a gene: 3. CDR3 size: 14 residues.

CDR3 region: CASSYWTVASGELFF. In nucleotides, the CDR3 is TGTGCCAGCAGTTATTGGACAGTGGCATCCGGGGAGCTGTTTTTT. This chain joins TRBV6-1 and TRBJ2-2; weak D call: TRBD1 (6 bases). CDR3 length equals 15 residues. CDR1 and CDR2 from the germline V gene are MNHNS and SASEGT. Trimming removed 5 bases from V and 6 bases from J, with 16 bases in between.

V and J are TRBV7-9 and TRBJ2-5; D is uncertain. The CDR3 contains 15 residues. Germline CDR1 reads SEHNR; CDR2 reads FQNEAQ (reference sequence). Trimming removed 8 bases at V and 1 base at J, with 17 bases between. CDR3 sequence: CASGPGRGVQETQYF. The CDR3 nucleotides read TGTGCCAGCGGCCCCGGGCGTGGGGTCCAAGAGACCCAGTACTTC.

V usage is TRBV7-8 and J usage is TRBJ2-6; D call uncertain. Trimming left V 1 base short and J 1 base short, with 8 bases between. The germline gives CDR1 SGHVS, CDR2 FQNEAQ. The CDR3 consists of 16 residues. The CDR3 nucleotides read TGTGCCAGCAGCTTAGGGGGTCAGTCTGGGGCCAACGTCCTGACTTTC. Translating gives CASSLGGQSGANVLTF.

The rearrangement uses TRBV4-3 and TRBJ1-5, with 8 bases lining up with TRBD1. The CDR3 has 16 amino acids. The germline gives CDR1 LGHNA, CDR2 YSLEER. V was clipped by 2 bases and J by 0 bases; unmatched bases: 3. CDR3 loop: CASSQLGQASNQPQHF. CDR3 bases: TGCGCCAGCAGCCAACTGGGACAGGCTAGCAATCAGCCCCAGCATTTT.

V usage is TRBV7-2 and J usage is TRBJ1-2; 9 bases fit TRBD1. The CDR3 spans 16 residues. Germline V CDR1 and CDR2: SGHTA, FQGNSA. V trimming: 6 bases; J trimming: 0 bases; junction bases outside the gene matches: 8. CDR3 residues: CASSPLRTGANYGYTF. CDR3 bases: TGTGCCAGCAGTCCACTTCGGACAGGGGCTAACTATGGCTACACCTTC.

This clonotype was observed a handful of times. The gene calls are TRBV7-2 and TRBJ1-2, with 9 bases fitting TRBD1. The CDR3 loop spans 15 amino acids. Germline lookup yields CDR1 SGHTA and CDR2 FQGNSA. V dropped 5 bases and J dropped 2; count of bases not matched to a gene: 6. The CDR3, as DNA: TGTGCCAGCAGCACCACAGGGGGCCGGAACTATGGCTACACCTTC. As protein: CASSTTGGRNYGYTF. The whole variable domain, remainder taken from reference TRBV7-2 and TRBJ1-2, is GAGVSQSPSNKVTEKGKDVELRCDPISGHTALYWYRQSLGQGLEFLIYFQGNSAPDKSGLPSDRFSAERTGGSVSTLTIQRTQQEDSAVYLCASSTTGGRNYGYTFGSGTRLTVV.

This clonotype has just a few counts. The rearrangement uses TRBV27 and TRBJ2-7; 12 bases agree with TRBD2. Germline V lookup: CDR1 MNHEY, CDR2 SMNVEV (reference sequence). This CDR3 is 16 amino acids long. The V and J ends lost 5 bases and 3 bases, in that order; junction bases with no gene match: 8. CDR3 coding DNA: TGTGCCAGCAGTATTCACCGACTAGCGGGGGACTACGAGCAGTACTTC. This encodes CASSIHRLAGDYEQYF.

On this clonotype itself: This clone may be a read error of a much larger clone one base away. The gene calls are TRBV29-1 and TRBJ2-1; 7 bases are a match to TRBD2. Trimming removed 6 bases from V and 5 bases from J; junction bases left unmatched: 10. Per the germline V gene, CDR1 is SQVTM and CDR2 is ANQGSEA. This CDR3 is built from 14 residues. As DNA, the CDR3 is TGCAGCGTCGATGGACGAGCGGGGCACAATGAGCAGTTCTTC. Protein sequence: CSVDGRAGHNEQFF.

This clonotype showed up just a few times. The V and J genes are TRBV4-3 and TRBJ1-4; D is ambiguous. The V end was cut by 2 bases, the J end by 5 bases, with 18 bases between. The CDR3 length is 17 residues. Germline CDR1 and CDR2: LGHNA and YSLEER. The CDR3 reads CASSQPPAGPKNEKLFF. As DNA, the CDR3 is TGCGCCAGCAGCCAACCCCCGGCAGGCCCAAAAAATGAAAAACTGTTTTTT.

CDR3 sequence (DNA): TGTGCCAGCAGTTACATATCAAGGGGGGGTCCCTCCTACGAGCAGTACTTC. Protein sequence: CASSYISRGGPSYEQYF. This sequence joins TRBV6-6 and TRBJ2-7, with D perhaps TRBD2 (7 bases). Germline-derived CDR1 and CDR2 are MNHNY and SVGAGI (reference sequence). This CDR3 is built from 17 residues. Trimming left V 2 bases short and J 0 bases short, with 17 bases between.